The clone carrying this TCR beta chain was observed at least ten times. A library made for alpha chains picked up this beta chain off target, so its size means little. These data are taken from a study of spatial heterogeneity in lung cancer. Study details: Donation came from over 60 patients with untreated early-stage non-small cell lung cancer. The count of detected beta-chain sequences consistently exceeded that of alpha-chain sequences.

Regarding time point: blood taken at disease recurrence. Sequencing of whole RNA from tumor, nontumor lung or frozen PBMC involved no sorting. TCRdb reprocessed the 5' RACE reads with MiXCR, giving one entry per CDR3 protein. The sample contains around 10,000 distinct CDR3 sequences, roughly 3.9% of which appear only once. The receptor was derived from a female donor with early-stage non-small cell lung cancer. Sequenced material: PBMCs, taken at recurrence.

CDR3 nucleotides: TGCGCCAGCAGACCGGTGGCGAGGAGCAGTGAAAAACTGTTTTTT. Protein product: CASRPVARSSEKLFF. V and J are TRBV4-1 and TRBJ1-4; D call uncertain. The CDR3 has 15 amino acids. The ends were cut back, 6 bases at V and 7 bases at J, with 18 bases in the middle. Per the germline V gene, CDR1 is MGHRA and CDR2 is YSYEKL.